The rows below give T cell receptor beta chains drawn from one sample of a study of patients with pleural tuberculosis. TCRdb ran MiXCR on the reads and lists one entry per CDR3 protein. The repertoire consists of some 48,000 distinct CDR3 sequences, with around 7% occurring once and the leading ten covering roughly 16%. The receptors shown here come from a human donor with pleural tuberculosis. The CDR3 runs from the conserved cysteine through the conserved F or W.

len: 13; j_gene: TRBJ1-1; v_gene: TRBV12-3/TRBV12-4; CDR3aa: CASRTPGQNEAFF
len: 18; j_gene: TRBJ2-5; v_gene: TRBV6-2/TRBV6-3; CDR3aa: CASSYEPFIAGGKETQYF
len: 17; j_gene: TRBJ2-5; v_gene: TRBV2; CDR3aa: CASSETPPASGKETQYF
len: 13; j_gene: TRBJ1-3; v_gene: TRBV6-1; CDR3aa: CASKALFGPTIYF
len: 15; j_gene: TRBJ2-5; v_gene: TRBV5-1; CDR3aa: CASSLEPGGGETQYF
len: 13; j_gene: TRBJ2-1; v_gene: TRBV24-1; CDR3aa: CATSDLQDNEQFF
len: 16; j_gene: TRBJ1-1; v_gene: TRBV4-1; CDR3aa: CASSLPKPGAITEAFF
len: 14; j_gene: TRBJ2-1; v_gene: TRBV20-1; CDR3aa: CSAVRDRGPYEQFF
len: 14; j_gene: TRBJ1-3; v_gene: TRBV14; CDR3aa: CASSHPTGGNTIYF
len: 12; j_gene: TRBJ2-5; v_gene: TRBV2; CDR3aa: CASSGGQETQYF
len: 12; j_gene: TRBJ2-5; v_gene: TRBV24-1; CDR3aa: CATSDLSETQYF
len: 14; j_gene: TRBJ1-2; v_gene: TRBV6-2/TRBV6-3; CDR3aa: CASSSTGGLYGYTF
len: 14; j_gene: TRBJ2-7; v_gene: TRBV10-3; CDR3aa: CAISESVWGYEQYF
len: 13; j_gene: TRBJ1-2; v_gene: TRBV10-1; CDR3aa: CASSDDRSYGYTF
len: 14; j_gene: TRBJ2-7; v_gene: TRBV27; CDR3aa: CASSATGTGYEQYF
len: 14; j_gene: TRBJ2-1; v_gene: TRBV11-1; CDR3aa: CASSPGGNYNEQFF
len: 14; j_gene: TRBJ2-7; v_gene: TRBV20-1; CDR3aa: CSAREWTAGLGQYF
len: 15; j_gene: TRBJ2-1; v_gene: TRBV12-3/TRBV12-4; CDR3aa: CASRILAGDYNEQFF
len: 15; j_gene: TRBJ1-2; v_gene: TRBV4-1; CDR3aa: CASSQEWTANYGYTF
len: 16; j_gene: TRBJ2-1; v_gene: TRBV12-3/TRBV12-4; CDR3aa: CASSLGGDPGYNEQFF
len: 15; j_gene: TRBJ2-1; v_gene: TRBV12-3/TRBV12-4; CDR3aa: CASTLQGTSGPEQFF
len: 15; j_gene: TRBJ2-5; v_gene: TRBV7-6; CDR3aa: CASSLSSGTQETQYF
len: 15; j_gene: TRBJ2-1; v_gene: TRBV11-1; CDR3aa: CASRPTSGYYNEQFF
len: 12; j_gene: TRBJ2-3; v_gene: TRBV2; CDR3aa: CASSDNTDTQYF
len: 13; j_gene: TRBJ1-1; v_gene: TRBV28; CDR3aa: CASKIQGRTEAFF
len: 13; j_gene: TRBJ1-1; v_gene: TRBV3-1; CDR3aa: CASSIMGNTEAFF
len: 13; j_gene: TRBJ1-4; v_gene: TRBV7-6; CDR3aa: CASSTRDIEKLFF
len: 13; j_gene: TRBJ2-7; v_gene: TRBV11-2; CDR3aa: CASSLDSFYEQYF
len: 14; j_gene: TRBJ1-5; v_gene: TRBV9; CDR3aa: CASSVGNGNQPQHF
len: 14; j_gene: TRBJ1-2; v_gene: TRBV11-2; CDR3aa: CASSKVDRETGYTF
len: 12; j_gene: TRBJ2-5; v_gene: TRBV19; CDR3aa: CASSNGWETQYF
len: 15; j_gene: TRBJ2-1; v_gene: TRBV13; CDR3aa: CASSRNSGSYNEQFF
len: 12; j_gene: TRBJ2-5; v_gene: TRBV12-3/TRBV12-4; CDR3aa: CASRWETRTQYF
len: 13; j_gene: TRBJ1-2; v_gene: TRBV25-1; CDR3aa: CASSPTGGNGYTF
len: 18; j_gene: TRBJ1-6; v_gene: TRBV5-1; CDR3aa: CASSLEWFGSGHNSPLHF
len: 16; j_gene: TRBJ2-3; v_gene: TRBV7-1; CDR3aa: CASSSGLAEITDTQYF
len: 13; j_gene: TRBJ1-1; v_gene: TRBV20-1; CDR3aa: CSASEGGVNEAFF
len: 12; j_gene: TRBJ2-5; v_gene: TRBV20-1; CDR3aa: CRRDKGYETQYF
len: 14; j_gene: TRBJ2-1; v_gene: TRBV6-1; CDR3aa: CASGHAPAIGEQFF
len: 13; j_gene: TRBJ1-2; v_gene: TRBV28; CDR3aa: CASSSGQLYGYTF
len: 15; j_gene: TRBJ1-4; v_gene: TRBV28; CDR3aa: CASSSNRVTNGKLFF
len: 12; j_gene: TRBJ1-1; v_gene: TRBV11-1; CDR3aa: CASSTGLTEAFF
len: 12; j_gene: TRBJ2-3; v_gene: TRBV11-2; CDR3aa: CASSEGGGTQYF
len: 17; j_gene: TRBJ2-5; v_gene: TRBV7-1; CDR3aa: CASSSRLRGVSSETQYF
len: 15; j_gene: TRBJ1-1; v_gene: TRBV29-1; CDR3aa: CSVDGAGWRNTEAFF
len: 14; j_gene: TRBJ2-2; v_gene: TRBV4-2; CDR3aa: CASRPTGTGGELFF
len: 16; j_gene: TRBJ2-1; v_gene: TRBV19; CDR3aa: CASSILAGSSYNEQFF
len: 16; j_gene: TRBJ2-3; v_gene: TRBV6-2/TRBV6-3; CDR3aa: CASSYPGLAGVDTQYF
len: 13; j_gene: TRBJ1-2; v_gene: TRBV5-1; CDR3aa: CASSPTNSAGYTF
len: 13; j_gene: TRBJ1-1; v_gene: TRBV11-1; CDR3aa: CASSSRTGAEAFF
len: 13; j_gene: TRBJ2-7; v_gene: TRBV7-3; CDR3aa: CASSLTLGHEQYF
len: 18; j_gene: TRBJ1-4; v_gene: TRBV12-3/TRBV12-4; CDR3aa: CASSFLIHRDSANEKLFF
len: 15; j_gene: TRBJ2-3; v_gene: TRBV11-2; CDR3aa: CASSFQPASTDTQYF
len: 14; j_gene: TRBJ1-2; v_gene: TRBV6-1; CDR3aa: CASSDDRETRGYTF
len: 15; j_gene: TRBJ1-4; v_gene: TRBV20-1; CDR3aa: CSANPPVGVGEKLFF